Listed below are T cell receptor beta chains from one sample, sequenced in a study of cytotoxic CD8 clonotypes in ibrutinib-treated CLL. This table comes from immunoSEQ multiplex PCR, and its TCRdb copy is limited to in-frame clones, with some not included. The sample consists of about 50,000 clones, over 60% of them appearing once. The sequenced sample was PBMCs, obtained after 12 months of ibrutinib treatment. The source is a human donor with chronic lymphocytic leukemia. CDR3s include the opening cysteine and the closing phenylalanine or tryptophan. The D gene is left open where the match is weak. The size of a clone is reported for some rows only, either as once, few or many, or as a class for expanded clones.

TRBJ2-6	-	-	TRBV9	TGTGCCAGCAGCGGCTCGTGGGGGGCCAACGTCCTGACTTTC	CASSGSWGANVLTF
TRBJ2-2	TRBD2	-	TRBV5-1	TGCGCCAGCAGCTTAGCCGTGGCTAGCGGGAGTGCCGGGGAGCTGTTTTTT	CASSLAVASGSAGELFF
TRBJ1-1	-	-	TRBV5-6	TGTGCCAGCAGCTTGGGACGTAGGAACACTGAAGCTTTCTTT	CASSLGRRNTEAFF
TRBJ1-5	-	-	TRBV4-2	TGTGCCAGCAGCCAAGATCAGCGGGTCACCCGGGACACGGGGGCCCAGCATTTT	CASSQDQRVTRDTGAQHF
TRBJ2-7	-	-	TRBV4-2	TGTGCCAGCAGCCAAGTCACTAGCCTCGAGCAGTACTTC	CASSQVTSLEQYF
TRBJ1-2	-	-	TRBV5-1	TGCGCCAGCAGCTTGGAGAGCCCCTATGGCTACACCTTC	CASSLESPYGYTF
TRBJ2-1	TRBD1	-	TRBV5-6	TGTGCCAGCAGCCACTACAGGGGGGTCGCCTACAATGAGCAGTTCTTC	CASSHYRGVAYNEQFF
TRBJ2-2	-	-	TRBV7-6	TGTGCCAGCAGCTTAGGGGGGACCGGGGAGCTGTTTTTT	CASSLGGTGELFF
TRBJ2-7	TRBD1	-	TRBV29-1	TGCAGCGCCGGGACAGGATCCTCATACGAGCAGTACTTC	CSAGTGSSYEQYF
TRBJ2-3	-	-	TRBV7-3	TGTGCCAGCAGCCCAACCCCCACAGATACGCAGTATTTT	CASSPTPTDTQYF
TRBJ1-5	-	-	TRBV5-1	TGCGCCAGCAGCTTTGGAGGTGGAGATCAGCCCCAGCATTTT	CASSFGGGDQPQHF
TRBJ2-5	TRBD2	-	TRBV6-5	TGTGCCAGCAGTTACGGAACTAGCGGGGCTCGGTACTTC	CASSYGTSGARYF
TRBJ2-3	-	-	TRBV7-3	TGTGCCAGCAGCGACAACACAGATACGCAGTATTTT	CASSDNTDTQYF
TRBJ2-7	-	-	TRBV20-1	TGCAGTGCGGGCAGCGCCGACGAGCAGTACTTC	CSAGSADEQYF
TRBJ2-5	-	-	TRBV27	TGTGCCAGCACTCGCGCCCTGGGTGAGACCCAGTACTTC	CASTRALGETQYF
TRBJ2-7	-	-	TRBV5-1	TGCGCCAGCAGCTTTATAGGACCCGGGGACCTCTTTTCCCTTACCTACGAGCAGTACTTC	CASSFIGPGDLFSLTYEQYF
TRBJ2-6	-	-	TRBV4-1	TGCGCCAGCAGCCAAGAAGGGGAGGGGGCGGTCGGGGCCAACGTCCTGACTTTC	CASSQEGEGAVGANVLTF
TRBJ1-2	-	-	TRBV5-4	TGTGCCAGCAGCTTGCCACAGGGAAATGGCTACACCTTC	CASSLPQGNGYTF
TRBJ2-4	-	-	TRBV5-4	TGTGCCAGCAGCTTGGGGCCGGACCGGGACATTCAGTACTTC	CASSLGPDRDIQYF
TRBJ2-2	TRBD2	-	TRBV5-4	TGTGCCAGCGGGAGGGGATTAGCGGACAACACCGGGGAGCTGTTTTTT	CASGRGLADNTGELFF
TRBJ2-5	-	-	TRBV7-6	TGTGCCAGCAGCACCTTGGACGTAAATACGCGGGAGACCCAGTACTTC	CASSTLDVNTRETQYF
TRBJ2-7	TRBD1	-	TRBV5-6	TGTGCCAGCAGCTCCGACAGGGGGATCTCCTACGAGCAGTACTTC	CASSSDRGISYEQYF
TRBJ2-1	-	few	TRBV2	TGTGCCAGCAGTCGGACAGTCTACAATGAGCAGTTCTTC	CASSRTVYNEQFF
TRBJ2-7	TRBD1	-	TRBV9	TGTGCCAGCAGCGTAGACGCCGGGACAGGCGAGCAGTACTTC	CASSVDAGTGEQYF